Following are 4 T cell receptor beta chains from one sample sequenced in a study of PD-1 blockade in classical Hodgkin lymphoma. The patients all showed relapse after autologous stem cell transplantation, while their brentuximab vedotin exposure varied. The repertoire was sequenced with immunoSEQ multiplex PCR; TCRdb's copy has only in-frame clones and lacks some. The sample has about 40,000 clones, 70% to 80% seen once; the top ten hold 3%. Sequencing used peripheral blood mononuclear cells (PBMCs), obtained at baseline. These receptors were obtained from a human donor with classical Hodgkin lymphoma.

The V gene is TRBV7-2, the J gene TRBJ1-5, with 7 positions matching TRBD1. There are 15 residues in the CDR3. After removal of 8 bases from V and 6 bases from J, the junction contained 13 bases not matched to a gene. Germline V gene sequence: CDR1 SGHTA, CDR2 FQGNSA. The CDR3 DNA sequence: TGTGCCAGCGACCCGGGGGGAGGGGGCGGTCAGCCCCAGCATTTT. Protein product: CASDPGGGGGQPQHF.

The rearrangement joins TRBV21-1 to TRBJ1-1; the D segment call TRBD1 is taken from the table without a DNA check. TRBV21-1 has pseudogene status. CDR3 length: 14 residues. The CDR3 region has the DNA TGTGCCAGCAGCAAAGTTAACAGGGTGGGTGAAGCTTTCTTT. Protein: CASSKVNRVGEAFF.

This chain joins TRBV19 and TRBJ2-7; unclear D gene. CDR1 is LNHDA and CDR2 is SQIVND in the germline V gene (reference sequence). The CDR3 has 12 residues. The V end lost 5 bases, the J end lost 0 bases, and 5 bases lay between the germline ends. The CDR3 region has the DNA TGTGCCAGTAGTCGGACCTCCTACGAGCAGTACTTC. This encodes CASSRTSYEQYF.

The chain employs TRBV29-1 and TRBJ2-5; 10 nucleotides agree with TRBD2. Germline assignment: CDR1 SQVTM and CDR2 ANQGSEA. The CDR3 covers 13 residues. Trimming cost V 8 bases and J 4 bases; bases outside gene matches: 7. This CDR3 reads CSLLAGALETQYF. The CDR3 region has the DNA TGCAGCCTTCTAGCGGGGGCCCTAGAGACCCAGTACTTC.